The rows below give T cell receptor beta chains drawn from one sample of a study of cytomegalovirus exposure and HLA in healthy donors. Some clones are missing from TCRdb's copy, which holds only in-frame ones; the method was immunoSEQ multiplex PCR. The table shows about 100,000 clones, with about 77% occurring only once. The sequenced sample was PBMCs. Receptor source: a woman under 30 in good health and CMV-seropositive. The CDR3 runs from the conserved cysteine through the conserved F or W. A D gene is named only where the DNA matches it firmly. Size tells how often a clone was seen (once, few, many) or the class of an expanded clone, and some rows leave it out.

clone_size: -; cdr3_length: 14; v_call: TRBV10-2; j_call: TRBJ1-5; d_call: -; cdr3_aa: CASSGSGPGRPQHF; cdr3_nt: TGCGCCAGCAGTGGATCAGGGCCAGGAAGGCCCCAGCATTTT
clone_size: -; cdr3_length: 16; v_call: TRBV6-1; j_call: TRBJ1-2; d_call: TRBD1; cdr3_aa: CASSVVLGTANYGYTF; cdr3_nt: TGTGCCAGCAGTGTTGTTTTAGGGACAGCCAACTATGGCTACACCTTC
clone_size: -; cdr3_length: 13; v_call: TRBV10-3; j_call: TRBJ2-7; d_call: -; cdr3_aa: CASRDTSSYEQYF; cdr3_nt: TGTGCCAGCCGGGACACGAGCTCCTACGAGCAGTACTTC
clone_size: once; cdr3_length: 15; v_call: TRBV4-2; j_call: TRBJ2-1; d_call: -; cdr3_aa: CASSQSTGSANEQFF; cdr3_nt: TGTGCCAGCAGCCAAAGCACAGGGTCGGCCAATGAGCAGTTCTTC
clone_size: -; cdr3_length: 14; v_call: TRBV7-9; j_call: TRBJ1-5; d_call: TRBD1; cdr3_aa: CASSTGQGNQPQHF; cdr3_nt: TGTGCCAGCAGCACCGGACAGGGGAATCAGCCCCAGCATTTT
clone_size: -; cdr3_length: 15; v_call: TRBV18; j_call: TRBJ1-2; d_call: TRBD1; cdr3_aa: CASSPGTGRPAGYTF; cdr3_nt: TGTGCCAGCTCACCGGGGACAGGGCGCCCCGCCGGCTACACCTTC
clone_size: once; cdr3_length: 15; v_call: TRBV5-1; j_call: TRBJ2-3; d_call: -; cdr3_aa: CASSLEGGSADTQYF; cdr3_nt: TGCGCCAGCAGCTTGGAAGGTGGGAGTGCAGATACGCAGTATTTT
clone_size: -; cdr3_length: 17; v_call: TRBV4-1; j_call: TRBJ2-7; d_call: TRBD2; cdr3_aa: CASSRAGLAVKSYEQYF; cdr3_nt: TGCGCCAGCAGCCGGGCGGGACTAGCGGTAAAGTCCTACGAGCAGTACTTC
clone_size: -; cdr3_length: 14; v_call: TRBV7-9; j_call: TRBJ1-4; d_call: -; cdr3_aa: CASSLGGGNEKLFF; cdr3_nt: TGTGCCAGCAGCTTGGGGGGGGGAAATGAAAAACTGTTTTTT
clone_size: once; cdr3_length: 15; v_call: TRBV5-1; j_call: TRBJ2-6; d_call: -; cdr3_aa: CASSPTGRGANVLTF; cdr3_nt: TGCGCCAGCAGTCCGACAGGGAGGGGGGCCAACGTCCTGACTTTC
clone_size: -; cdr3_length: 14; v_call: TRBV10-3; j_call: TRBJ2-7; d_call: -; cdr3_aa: CAISEGTGSYEQYF; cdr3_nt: TGTGCCATCAGTGAGGGTACAGGCTCCTACGAGCAGTACTTC
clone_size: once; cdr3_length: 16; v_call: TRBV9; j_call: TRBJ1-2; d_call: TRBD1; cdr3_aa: CASSVGGQGAGYGYTF; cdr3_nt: TGTGCCAGCAGCGTAGGCGGGCAGGGGGCCGGCTATGGCTACACCTTC
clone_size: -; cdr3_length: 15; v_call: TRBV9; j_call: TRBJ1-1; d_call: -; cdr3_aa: CASSPRGGMNTEAFF; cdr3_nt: TGTGCCAGCAGCCCCCGGGGGGGGATGAACACTGAAGCTTTCTTT
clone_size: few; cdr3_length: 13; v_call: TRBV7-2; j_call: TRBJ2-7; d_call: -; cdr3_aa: CASSSYLSYEQYF; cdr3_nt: TGTGCCAGCAGCTCCTACCTATCCTACGAGCAGTACTTC
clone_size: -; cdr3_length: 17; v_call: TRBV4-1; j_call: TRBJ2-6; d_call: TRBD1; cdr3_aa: CASSRRDREAGANVLTF; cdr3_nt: TGCGCCAGCAGCAGACGGGACAGGGAAGCTGGGGCCAACGTCCTGACTTTC
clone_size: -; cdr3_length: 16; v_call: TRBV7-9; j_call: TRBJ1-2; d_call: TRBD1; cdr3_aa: CASSSGQAEADAGYTF; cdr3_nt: TGTGCCAGCAGCTCGGGACAGGCTGAAGCCGATGCTGGCTACACCTTC
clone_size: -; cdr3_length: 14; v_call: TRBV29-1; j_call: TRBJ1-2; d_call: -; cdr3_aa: CSVEDFDRPYGYSF; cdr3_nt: TGCAGCGTTGAAGATTTTGACAGGCCCTATGGCTACTCCTTC
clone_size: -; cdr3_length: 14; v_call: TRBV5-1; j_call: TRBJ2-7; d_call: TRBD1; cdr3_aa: CASSLGQGAYEQYF; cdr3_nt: TGCGCCAGCAGCTTGGGACAGGGCGCCTACGAGCAGTACTTC
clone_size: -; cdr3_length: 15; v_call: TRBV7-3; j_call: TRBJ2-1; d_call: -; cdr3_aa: CASSLNQGLYNEQFF; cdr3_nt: TGTGCCAGCAGCTTAAACCAGGGACTCTACAATGAGCAGTTCTTC
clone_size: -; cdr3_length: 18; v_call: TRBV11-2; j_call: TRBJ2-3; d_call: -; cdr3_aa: CASSLERLSGTLTDTQYF; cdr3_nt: TGTGCCAGCAGCTTAGAAAGGCTAAGCGGAACCTTGACAGATACGCAGTATTTT
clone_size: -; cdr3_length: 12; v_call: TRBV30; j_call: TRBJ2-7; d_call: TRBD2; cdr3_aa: CAWTAGGYEQYF; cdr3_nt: TGTGCCTGGACAGCGGGAGGGTACGAGCAGTACTTC
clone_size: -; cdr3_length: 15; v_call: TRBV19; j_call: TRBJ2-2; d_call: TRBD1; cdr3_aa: CASSVDRGRSGELFF; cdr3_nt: TGTGCCAGTAGTGTGGACAGGGGGCGAAGCGGGGAGCTGTTTTTT
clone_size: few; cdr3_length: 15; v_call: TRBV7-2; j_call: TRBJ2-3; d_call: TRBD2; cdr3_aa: CASSLFSGRSDTQYF; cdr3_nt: TGTGCCAGCAGCCTTTTTAGCGGGAGGTCTGATACGCAGTATTTT
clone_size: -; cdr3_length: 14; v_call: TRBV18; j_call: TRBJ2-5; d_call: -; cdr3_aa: CASSPYRGGETQYF; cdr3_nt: TGTGCCAGCTCACCATACAGGGGGGGAGAGACCCAGTACTTC
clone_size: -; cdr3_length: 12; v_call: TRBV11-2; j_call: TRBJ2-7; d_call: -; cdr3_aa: CASSPQGYEQYF; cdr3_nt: TGTGCCAGCAGTCCTCAGGGCTACGAGCAGTACTTC
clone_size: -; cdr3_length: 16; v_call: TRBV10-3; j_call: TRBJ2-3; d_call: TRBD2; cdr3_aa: CAISVAAGGGTDTQYF; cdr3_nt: TGTGCCATCAGTGTAGCGGCGGGAGGCGGCACAGATACGCAGTATTTT
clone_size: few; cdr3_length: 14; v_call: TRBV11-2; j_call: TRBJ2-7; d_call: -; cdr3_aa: CATTTQRAAYEQYF; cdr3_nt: TGTGCCACCACAACACAGCGGGCCGCCTACGAGCAGTACTTC
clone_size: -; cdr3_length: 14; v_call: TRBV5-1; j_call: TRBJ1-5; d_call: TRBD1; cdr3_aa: CASSPTGDIQPQHF; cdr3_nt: TGCGCCAGCAGCCCGACAGGGGACATTCAGCCCCAGCATTTT
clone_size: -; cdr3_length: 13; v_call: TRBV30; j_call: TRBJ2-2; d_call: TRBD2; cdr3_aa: CAWTSGSAGELFF; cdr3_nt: TGTGCCTGGACTAGCGGGAGCGCCGGGGAGCTGTTTTTT
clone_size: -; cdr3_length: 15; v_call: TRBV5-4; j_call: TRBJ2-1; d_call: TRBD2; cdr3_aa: CASSLRGVRDNEQFF; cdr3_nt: TGTGCCAGCAGCTTGCGGGGGGTTAGGGACAATGAGCAGTTCTTC
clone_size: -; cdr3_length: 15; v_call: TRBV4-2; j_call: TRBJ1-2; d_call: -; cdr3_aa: CASSQDGGSGYGYTF; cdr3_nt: TGTGCCAGCAGCCAAGATGGGGGGTCGGGCTATGGCTACACCTTC
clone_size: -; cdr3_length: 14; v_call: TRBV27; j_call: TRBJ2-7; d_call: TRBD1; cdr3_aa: CASISGTGGGEQYF; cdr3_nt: TGTGCCAGCATCTCCGGGACAGGGGGGGGCGAGCAGTACTTC
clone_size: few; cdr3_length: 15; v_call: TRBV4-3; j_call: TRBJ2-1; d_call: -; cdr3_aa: CASSPGGWGGNEQFF; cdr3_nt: TGCGCCAGCAGCCCGGGGGGCTGGGGTGGAAATGAGCAGTTCTTC
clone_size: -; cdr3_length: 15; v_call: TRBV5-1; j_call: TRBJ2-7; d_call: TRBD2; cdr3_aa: CASSLGTSGTYEQYF; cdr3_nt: TGCGCCAGCAGCTTGGGGACTAGCGGGACCTACGAGCAGTACTTC
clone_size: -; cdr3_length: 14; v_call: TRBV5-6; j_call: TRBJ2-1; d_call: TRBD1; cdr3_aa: CASSWGTGGGQQFF; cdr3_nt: TGTGCCAGCAGCTGGGGGACAGGTGGGGGTCAGCAGTTCTTC
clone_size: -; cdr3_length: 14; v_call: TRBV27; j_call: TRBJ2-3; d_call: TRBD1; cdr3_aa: CASSILTGTDTQYF; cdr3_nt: TGTGCCAGCAGTATATTGACAGGGACAGATACGCAGTATTTT
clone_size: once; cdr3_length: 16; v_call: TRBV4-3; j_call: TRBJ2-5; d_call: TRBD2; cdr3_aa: CASSLGTSGSQETQYF; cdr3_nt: TGCGCCAGCAGCCTCGGGACTAGCGGGAGCCAAGAGACCCAGTACTTC
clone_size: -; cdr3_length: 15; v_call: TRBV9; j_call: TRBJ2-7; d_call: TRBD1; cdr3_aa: CASSDRDRGPYEQYF; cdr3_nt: TGTGCCAGCAGCGACCGGGACAGGGGGCCCTACGAGCAGTACTTC
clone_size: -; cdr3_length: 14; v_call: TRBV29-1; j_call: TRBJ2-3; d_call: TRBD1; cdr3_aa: CSVEEDRDTDTQYF; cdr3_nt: TGCAGCGTTGAGGAGGACAGGGACACAGATACGCAGTATTTT
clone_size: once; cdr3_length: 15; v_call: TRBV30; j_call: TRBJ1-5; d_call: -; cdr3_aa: CAWSLQGGPRQPQHF; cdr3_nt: TGTGCCTGGAGTCTCCAGGGTGGGCCCAGACAGCCCCAGCATTTT
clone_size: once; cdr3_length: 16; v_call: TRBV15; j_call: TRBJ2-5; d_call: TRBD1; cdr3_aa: CATSRALGQGQETQYF; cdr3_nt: TGTGCCACCAGCAGAGCCCTAGGACAGGGCCAAGAGACCCAGTACTTC
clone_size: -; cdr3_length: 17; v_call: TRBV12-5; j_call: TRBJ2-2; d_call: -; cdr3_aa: CASGTDLAGMGAGELFF; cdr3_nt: TGTGCTAGTGGTACGGATCTCGCGGGGATGGGTGCAGGGGAGCTGTTTTTT
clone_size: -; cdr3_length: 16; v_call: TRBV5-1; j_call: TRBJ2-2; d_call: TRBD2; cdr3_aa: CASSQSSGVYRIELFF; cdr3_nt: TGCGCCAGCAGCCAATCTAGCGGGGTCTACCGCATCGAGCTGTTCTTT
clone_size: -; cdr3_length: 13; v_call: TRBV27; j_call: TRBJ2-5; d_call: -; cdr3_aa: CASSLSYWETQYF; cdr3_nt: TGTGCCAGCAGTTTATCCTATTGGGAGACCCAGTACTTC